This T cell receptor beta chain was obtained from a study of T cell repertoires in cytomegalovirus infection. TCRdb reprocessed the reads with MiXCR, giving one entry per CDR3 protein. Of approximately 200,000 distinct CDR3 sequences listed, over 20% are singletons. This clonotype was seen a handful of times. This receptor was obtained from a human donor in good health (CMV status not recorded). Some clones in this sample may be carry-over from other donors' samples. Source material: CD8+ T cells from PBMCs.

CDR3: CASSQTRSSYEQYF. CDR3 DNA sequence: TGTGCCAGCAGCCAAACACGCAGCTCCTACGAGCAGTACTTC. This sequence joins TRBV4-2 and TRBJ2-7; D is undetermined. The CDR3 extends over 14 amino acids. V shed 2 bases and J shed 0 bases, with 8 bases lying between them. Germline loops: CDR1 LGHNA, CDR2 YNFKEQ.